These T cell receptor beta chains were read from a single sample in a study of T cells in Graves' hyperthyroidism and ophthalmopathy. TCRdb re-derived calls from the multiplex PCR reads in MiXCR, one entry per CDR3 protein. Of approximately 600,000 distinct CDR3 sequences listed, around 21% are singletons. Sequenced material: blood. These receptors came from a man aged 30 to 39 with Graves' ophthalmopathy. CDR3s include the opening cysteine and the closing phenylalanine or tryptophan. D genes are given only for firm matches. Clone size is not always given. Where it is, it says once, few, many or a class for expanded clones.

TRBV19	.	.	TRBJ1-5	15	TGTGCCAGTAGTACGGCTGACAGGTTCAATCAGCCCCAGCATTTT	CASSTADRFNQPQHF
TRBV6-1	few	.	TRBJ2-3	15	TGTGCCAGCAGCCGTAGAGGGGGTCGACCAGATACGCAGTATTTT	CASSRRGGRPDTQYF
TRBV11-2	many	TRBD1	TRBJ2-5	14	TGTGCCAGCAGCTCAGCCCAGGGGGTCGGTGCGAAGTACTTC	CASSSAQGVGAKYF
TRBV10-2	.	.	TRBJ1-1	13	TGCGCCAGCACCAGGACAGCCAACACTGAAGCTTTCTTT	CASTRTANTEAFF
TRBV27	.	TRBD2	TRBJ2-3	13	TGTGCCAGCACACTAGCGGGACAAGATACGCAGTATTTT	CASTLAGQDTQYF
TRBV24-1	few	TRBD1	TRBJ2-7	14	TGTGCCACCAGTGACTCGACAGGGGCCTACGAGCAGTACTTC	CATSDSTGAYEQYF
TRBV20-1	few	TRBD2	TRBJ2-7	14	TGCAGTGCTCTAAGTGGCGGGAGGGCGGGAGAGCAGTACTTC	CSALSGGRAGEQYF
TRBV12-3/TRBV12-4	many	TRBD1	TRBJ1-2	14	TGTGCCAGCAGTCCCGGAGGGGGCGACTATGGCTACACCTTC	CASSPGGGDYGYTF
TRBV5-1	many	.	TRBJ2-7	14	TGCGCCAGCAGCCACTCACAGGGAACCTACGAGCAGTACTTC	CASSHSQGTYEQYF
TRBV28	.	.	TRBJ1-6	16	TGTGCCAGCAGTAAAGGGGGTAGCTCCTATAATTCACCCCTCCACTTT	CASSKGGSSYNSPLHF
TRBV10-3	few	TRBD2	TRBJ2-5	13	TGTGCCGTGGGGACTAGCGATCAAGAGACCCAGTACTTC	CAVGTSDQETQYF
TRBV11-2	few	.	TRBJ2-1	14	TGTGCCAGCAGCTTTCTACGGGCATACAATGAGCAGTTCTTC	CASSFLRAYNEQFF
TRBV7-8	.	.	TRBJ2-7	13	TGTGCCAGCAGCCAGACTCTGGACTACGAGCAGTACTTC	CASSQTLDYEQYF
TRBV20-1	.	TRBD1	TRBJ2-7	15	TGCAGTGCTAGAGATCGGGGACAGGGGGCGGCCGAGCAGTACTTC	CSARDRGQGAAEQYF
TRBV19	.	TRBD2	TRBJ2-1	16	TGTGCCAGTAGTATCACTAGCGGGAATTTATACAATGAGCAGTTCTTC	CASSITSGNLYNEQFF
TRBV30	many	.	TRBJ2-2	13	TGTGCCTGGAGTGTCTGGGACACCGGGGAGCTGTTTTTT	CAWSVWDTGELFF
TRBV6-1	.	TRBD2	TRBJ2-3	15	TGTGCCAGCAGTATCGGGGGAGGGAGCACAGATACGCAGTATTTT	CASSIGGGSTDTQYF
TRBV12-5	.	.	TRBJ2-1	12	TGTGCTAGTGGTTTGAAGAACAATGAGCAGTTCTTC	CASGLKNNEQFF
TRBV28	many	.	TRBJ1-1	13	TGTGCCAGCAGGTTGGGGATGGGGGGTCGCGCTTTCTTT	CASRLGMGGRAFF
TRBV19	.	.	TRBJ1-2	15	TGTGCCAGTAGAAGAACCGGGGCAGGGCACGATGGCTACACCTTC	CASRRTGAGHDGYTF
TRBV5-1	few	.	TRBJ2-3	13	TGCGCCAGCAAGGCTCCTAGCACAGATACGCAGTATTTT	CASKAPSTDTQYF
TRBV12-3/TRBV12-4	.	.	TRBJ1-1	15	TGTGCCAGCAGTCCCCGTTTGGTGGTGAACACTGAAGCTTTCTTT	CASSPRLVVNTEAFF
TRBV19	.	.	TRBJ2-1	15	TGTGCCAGTATTAGCACTAGCCCTAACCACAATGAGCAGTTCTTC	CASISTSPNHNEQFF
TRBV6-5	.	TRBD1	TRBJ2-7	15	TGTGCCAGCAAGAAGACAGGGCCAAGCTCCTACGAGCAGTACTTC	CASKKTGPSSYEQYF
TRBV7-3	few	.	TRBJ2-2	15	TGTGCCAGCAGCTTACAGGGCGAGTTGACCGGGGAGCTGTTTTTT	CASSLQGELTGELFF
TRBV10-2	few	.	TRBJ2-3	17	TGCGCCAGCACCCCCGCCGTCGGCCTAGCCCACACAGATACGCAGTATTTT	CASTPAVGLAHTDTQYF
TRBV27	many	.	TRBJ2-2	14	TGTGCCAGCAGTCTTGGTCCAAATCACGGGGAGCTGTTTTTT	CASSLGPNHGELFF
TRBV7-9	.	TRBD2	TRBJ2-1	15	TGTGCCAGCAGCTTACCATCCAGCGGGAGTACTGAGCAGTTCTTC	CASSLPSSGSTEQFF
TRBV2	many	TRBD1	TRBJ2-7	13	TGTGCCACCGACGGACAGGGAATCTACGAGCAGTACTTC	CATDGQGIYEQYF
TRBV3-1	.	TRBD2	TRBJ2-1	19	TGTGCCAGCAGCCAAGAAATTGGACTAGCGGGAGGGGGGAACAATGAGCAGTTCTTC	CASSQEIGLAGGGNNEQFF
TRBV4-2	.	TRBD1	TRBJ2-1	16	TGTGCCAGCAGCCAAGCCCGGGACAGGGGGTACAATGAGCAGTTCTTC	CASSQARDRGYNEQFF